The clone carrying this T cell receptor beta chain was detected many times. TCRdb redid the calling of the RT-PCR reads with MiXCR, one entry per CDR3 protein. This table has about 800,000 distinct CDR3 sequences, 21% appearing once. The CDR3 runs 14 residues. Germline lookup yields CDR1 MNHEY and CDR2 SMNVEV (reference sequence). V was pared by 8 bases and J by 0 bases, with 11 bases between. This entry is derived from a study of response to subunit inactivated influenza vaccine. The sequence derives from a man aged 50 or older who received an inactivated influenza vaccine. Sequenced material: PBMCs from blood, taken 5 to 6 days after vaccination. The chain employs TRBV27 and TRBJ2-1; D unclear. In DNA, the CDR3 is TGTGCCAGCTCACTTCAGAGCTCCTACAATGAGCAGTTCTTC. Protein product: CASSLQSSYNEQFF.